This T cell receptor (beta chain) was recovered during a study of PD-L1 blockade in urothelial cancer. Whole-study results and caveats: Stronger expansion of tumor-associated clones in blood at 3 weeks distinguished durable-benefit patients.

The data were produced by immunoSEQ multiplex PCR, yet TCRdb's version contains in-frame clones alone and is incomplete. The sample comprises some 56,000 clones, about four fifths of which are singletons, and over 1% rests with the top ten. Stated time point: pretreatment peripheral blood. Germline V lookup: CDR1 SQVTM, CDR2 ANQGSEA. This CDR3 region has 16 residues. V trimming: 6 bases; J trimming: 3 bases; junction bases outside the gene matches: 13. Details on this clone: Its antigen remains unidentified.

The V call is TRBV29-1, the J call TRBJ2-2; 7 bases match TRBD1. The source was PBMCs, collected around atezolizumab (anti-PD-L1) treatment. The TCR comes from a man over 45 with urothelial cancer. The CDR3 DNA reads TGCAGCGTAGGCACGATTAGGGGGCTCGACACCGGGGAGCTGTTTTTT. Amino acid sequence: CSVGTIRGLDTGELFF.